A selection of T cell receptor beta chains follows, all from one sample in a study of T-cell memory formation after mild COVID-19. TCRdb called the 5' RACE reads again in MiXCR, with one record for every CDR3 protein. The repertoire holds 350,000 to 500,000 distinct CDR3 sequences, with more than 20% as singletons. Sequencing was performed on PBMCs or a T cell subset sorted from them (not recorded which). These receptors came from an adult woman who had mild COVID-19 (a few samples of this study predate the infection). Cell type and time point are not known. The CDR3 runs from the conserved cysteine through the conserved F or W. The D gene is left open where the match is weak. Only part of the rows carry a size: once, few, many, or a class if the clone is expanded.

D	size	V	J	DNA	CDR3
TRBD2	few	TRBV5-1	TRBJ2-3	TGCGCCAGCAGCCGTGGACTAGCGGGAGAGGTAGATACGCAGTATTTT	CASSRGLAGEVDTQYF
-	-	TRBV20-1	TRBJ1-1	TGCAGTGCAATTTCCCAAAGGGGGAACACTGAAGCTTTCTTT	CSAISQRGNTEAFF
-	-	TRBV18	TRBJ2-3	TGTGCCAGCTCACACGAAGGGGCGGCCAGCACAGATACGCAGTATTTT	CASSHEGAASTDTQYF
-	few	TRBV5-1	TRBJ2-3	TGCGCCAGCAGCTTGGCCGGGGCGACCACAGATACGCAGTATTTT	CASSLAGATTDTQYF
-	many	TRBV6-6	TRBJ1-1	TGTGCCAGCAGTTACTCGTTTGCTTTCTTT	CASSYSFAFF
TRBD2	-	TRBV27	TRBJ2-3	TGTGCCAGCAGTTTACGTAACCTAGCGGGAGATTCAGATACGCAGTATTTT	CASSLRNLAGDSDTQYF
-	few	TRBV29-1	TRBJ2-7	TGCAGCGTTGGGGGGGCAGGGCAAACCGTCTACGAGCAGTACTTC	CSVGGAGQTVYEQYF
-	few	TRBV30	TRBJ1-2	TGTGCCTGGGATACAGGGTCCCCAAACTATGGCTACACCTTC	CAWDTGSPNYGYTF
-	medium-sized	TRBV7-3	TRBJ2-3	TGTGCCAGCAGCCCGGGTCCTGCCACAGATACGCAGTATTTT	CASSPGPATDTQYF
-	many	TRBV7-9	TRBJ2-5	TGTGCCAGCAGCTCCGTGAGAACAGAGACCCAGTACTTC	CASSSVRTETQYF
-	few	TRBV7-3	TRBJ2-1	TGTGCCAGCAGCTTAATATTTCCGGGGGGAGGACAGGGACTCGGTGAGCAGTTCTTC	CASSLIFPGGGQGLGEQFF
TRBD1	few	TRBV7-9	TRBJ1-4	TGTGCCAGCAGTTATACGACAGGGTCAATTGAAAAACTGTTTTTT	CASSYTTGSIEKLFF
TRBD2	-	TRBV28	TRBJ2-3	TGTGCCAGCAGTTTACACGGGAGGACAGATACGCAGTATTTT	CASSLHGRTDTQYF
TRBD2	few	TRBV6-5	TRBJ2-1	TGTGCCAGCAGCCTACTAGCGGGGACTATCAATGAGCAGTTCTTC	CASSLLAGTINEQFF